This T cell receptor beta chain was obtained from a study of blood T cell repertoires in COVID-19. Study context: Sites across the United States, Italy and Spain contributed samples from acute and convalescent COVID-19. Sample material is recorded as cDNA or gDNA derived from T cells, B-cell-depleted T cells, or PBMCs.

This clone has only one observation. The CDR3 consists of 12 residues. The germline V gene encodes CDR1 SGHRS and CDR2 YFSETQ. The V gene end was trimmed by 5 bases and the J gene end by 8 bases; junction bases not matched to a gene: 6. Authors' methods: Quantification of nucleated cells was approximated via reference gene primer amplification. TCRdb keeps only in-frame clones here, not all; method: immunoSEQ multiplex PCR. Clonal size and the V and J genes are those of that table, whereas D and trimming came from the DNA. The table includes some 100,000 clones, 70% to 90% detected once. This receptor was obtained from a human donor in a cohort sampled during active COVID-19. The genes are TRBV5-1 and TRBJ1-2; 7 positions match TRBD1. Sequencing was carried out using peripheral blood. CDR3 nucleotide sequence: TGCGCCAGCAGTGGACAGGTGGGAGGCTACACCTTC. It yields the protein CASSGQVGGYTF.